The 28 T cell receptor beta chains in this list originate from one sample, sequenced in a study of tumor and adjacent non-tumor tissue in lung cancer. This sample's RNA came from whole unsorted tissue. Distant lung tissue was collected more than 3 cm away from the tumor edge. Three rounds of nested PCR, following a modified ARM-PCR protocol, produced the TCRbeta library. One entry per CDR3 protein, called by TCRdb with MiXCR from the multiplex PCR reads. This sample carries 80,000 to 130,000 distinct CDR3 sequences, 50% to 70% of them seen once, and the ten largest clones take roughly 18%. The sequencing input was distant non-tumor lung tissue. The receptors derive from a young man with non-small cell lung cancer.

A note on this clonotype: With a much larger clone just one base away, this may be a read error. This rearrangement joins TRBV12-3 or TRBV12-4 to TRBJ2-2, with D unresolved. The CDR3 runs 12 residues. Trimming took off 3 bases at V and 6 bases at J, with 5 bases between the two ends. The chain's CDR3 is CASSFSAGELFF. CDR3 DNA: TGTGCCAGCAGTTTTTCGGCCGGGGAGCTGTTTTTT.

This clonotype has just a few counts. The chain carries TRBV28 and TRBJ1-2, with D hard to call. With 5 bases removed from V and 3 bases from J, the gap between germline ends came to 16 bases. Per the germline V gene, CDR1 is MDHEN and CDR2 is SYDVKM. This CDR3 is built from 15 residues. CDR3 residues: CASSPQAAPYYGYTF. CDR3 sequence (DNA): TGTGCCAGCAGTCCCCAGGCGGCTCCTTACTATGGCTACACCTTC.

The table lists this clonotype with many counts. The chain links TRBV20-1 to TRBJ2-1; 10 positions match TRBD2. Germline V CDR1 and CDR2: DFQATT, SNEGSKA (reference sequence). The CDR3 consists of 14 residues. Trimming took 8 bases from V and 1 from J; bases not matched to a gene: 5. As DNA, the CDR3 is TGCAGTTTTAGCGGGAGGTTTTCCTACAATGAGCAGTTCTTC. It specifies CSFSGRFSYNEQFF.

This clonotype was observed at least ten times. The CDR3 DNA is TGTGCCAGCAGTTACCCGGGGGGCGTGGAAGAGACCCAGTACTTC. Residues: CASSYPGGVEETQYF. The chain carries TRBV6-6 and TRBJ2-5; maybe TRBD2 (7 bases). Germline V lookup: CDR1 MNHNY, CDR2 SVGAGI (reference sequence). This CDR3 contains 15 residues. Trimming took off 2 bases at V and 3 bases at J, with 13 bases between the two ends.

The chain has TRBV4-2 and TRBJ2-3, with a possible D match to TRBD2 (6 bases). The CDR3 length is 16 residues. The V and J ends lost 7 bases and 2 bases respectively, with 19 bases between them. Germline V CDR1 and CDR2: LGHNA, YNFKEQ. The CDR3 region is CASTQEPSDLTDTQYF. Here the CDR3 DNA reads TGTGCCAGCACTCAAGAACCTAGCGACCTCACAGATACGCAGTATTTT.

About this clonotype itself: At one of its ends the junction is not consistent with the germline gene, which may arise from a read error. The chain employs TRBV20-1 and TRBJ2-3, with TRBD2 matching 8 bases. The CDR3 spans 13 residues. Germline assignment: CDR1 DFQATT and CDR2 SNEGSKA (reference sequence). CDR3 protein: CNVEGLVGDTQFF. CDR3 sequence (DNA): TGCAATGTGGAGGGACTAGTGGGCGATACGCAGTTTTTT.

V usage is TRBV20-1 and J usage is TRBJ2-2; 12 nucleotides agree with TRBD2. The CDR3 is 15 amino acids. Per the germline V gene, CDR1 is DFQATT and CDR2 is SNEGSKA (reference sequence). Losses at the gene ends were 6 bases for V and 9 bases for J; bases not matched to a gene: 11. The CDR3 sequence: CSARSWTSGIWELFF. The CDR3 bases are TGCAGTGCCCGTAGCTGGACTAGCGGGATCTGGGAGCTGTTTTTT.

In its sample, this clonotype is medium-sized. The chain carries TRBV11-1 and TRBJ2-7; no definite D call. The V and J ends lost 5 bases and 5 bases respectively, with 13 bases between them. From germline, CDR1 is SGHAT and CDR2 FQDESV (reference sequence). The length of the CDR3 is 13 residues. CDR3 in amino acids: CASSVSSLHEQYF. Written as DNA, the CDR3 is TGTGCCAGCAGCGTGTCGAGTTTACACGAGCAGTACTTC.

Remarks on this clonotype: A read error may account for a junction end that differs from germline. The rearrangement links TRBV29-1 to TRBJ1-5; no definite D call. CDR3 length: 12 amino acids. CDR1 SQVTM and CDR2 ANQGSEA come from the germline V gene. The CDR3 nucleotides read TGCAGCGTCCTGCCAGGTGCCGGGCCCCACCATTTT. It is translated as CSVLPGAGPHHF.

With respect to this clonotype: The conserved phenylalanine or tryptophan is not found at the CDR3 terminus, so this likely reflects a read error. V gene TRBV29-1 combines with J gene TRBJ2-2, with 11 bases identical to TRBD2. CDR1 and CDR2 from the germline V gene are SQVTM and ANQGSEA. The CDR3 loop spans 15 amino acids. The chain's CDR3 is CSVETSGRRTGKLFS. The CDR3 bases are TGCAGCGTTGAAACTAGCGGGAGAAGAACCGGGAAGCTGTTTTCT.

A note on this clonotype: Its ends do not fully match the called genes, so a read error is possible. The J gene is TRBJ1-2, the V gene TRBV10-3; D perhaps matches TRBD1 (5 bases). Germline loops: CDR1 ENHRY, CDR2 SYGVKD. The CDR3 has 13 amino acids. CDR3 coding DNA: TGTGCCAGCAGTGAGAGGGGTTCCTATGGCTACACCTTC. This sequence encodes CASSERGSYGYTF.

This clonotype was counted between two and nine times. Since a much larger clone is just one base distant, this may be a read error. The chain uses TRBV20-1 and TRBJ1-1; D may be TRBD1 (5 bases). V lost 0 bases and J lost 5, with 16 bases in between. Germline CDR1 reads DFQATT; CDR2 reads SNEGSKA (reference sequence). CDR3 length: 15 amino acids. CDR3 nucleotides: TGCAGTGCTAGAGATCGGGCAGTGGCAGGGACTGAAGCTTTCTTT. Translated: CSARDRAVAGTEAFF.

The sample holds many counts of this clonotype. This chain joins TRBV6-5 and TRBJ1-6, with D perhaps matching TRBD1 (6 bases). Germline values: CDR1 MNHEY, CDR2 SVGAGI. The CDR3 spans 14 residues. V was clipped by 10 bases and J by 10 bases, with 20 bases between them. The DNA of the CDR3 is TGTGCCACTTCCGAGGGGGGGTTATGGTCACCCCTCCACTTT. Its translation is CATSEGGLWSPLHF.

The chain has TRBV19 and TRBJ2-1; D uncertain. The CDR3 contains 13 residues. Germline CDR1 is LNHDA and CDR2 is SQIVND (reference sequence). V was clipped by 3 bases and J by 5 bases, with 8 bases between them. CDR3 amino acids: CASSIVGDNEQFF. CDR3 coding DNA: TGTGCCAGTAGTATCGTTGGAGACAATGAGCAGTTCTTC.

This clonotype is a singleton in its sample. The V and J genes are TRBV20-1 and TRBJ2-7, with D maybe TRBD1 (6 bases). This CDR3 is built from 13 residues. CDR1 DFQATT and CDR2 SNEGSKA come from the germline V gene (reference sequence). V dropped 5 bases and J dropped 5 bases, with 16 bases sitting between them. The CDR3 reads CSAGLGTSNEQYF. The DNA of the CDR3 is TGCAGTGCTGGCCTGGGGACAAGCAACGAGCAGTACTTC.

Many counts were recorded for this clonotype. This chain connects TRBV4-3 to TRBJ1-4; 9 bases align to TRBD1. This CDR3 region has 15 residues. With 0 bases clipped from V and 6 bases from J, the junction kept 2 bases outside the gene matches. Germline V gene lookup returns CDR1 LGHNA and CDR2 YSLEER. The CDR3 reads CASSQDGQGYEKLFF. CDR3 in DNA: TGCGCCAGCAGCCAAGATGGACAGGGGTATGAAAAACTGTTTTTT.

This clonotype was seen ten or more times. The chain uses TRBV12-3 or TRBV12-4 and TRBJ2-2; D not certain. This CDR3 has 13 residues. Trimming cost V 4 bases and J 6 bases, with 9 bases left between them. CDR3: CASSYNGPGELFF. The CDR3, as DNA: TGTGCCAGCAGTTATAACGGCCCCGGGGAGCTGTTTTTT.

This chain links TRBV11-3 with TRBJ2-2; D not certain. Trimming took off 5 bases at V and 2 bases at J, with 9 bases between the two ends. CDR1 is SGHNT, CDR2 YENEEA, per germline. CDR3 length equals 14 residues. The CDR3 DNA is TGTGCCAGCAGCGCCCGGACCAACACCGGGGAGCTGTTTTTT. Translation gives CASSARTNTGELFF.

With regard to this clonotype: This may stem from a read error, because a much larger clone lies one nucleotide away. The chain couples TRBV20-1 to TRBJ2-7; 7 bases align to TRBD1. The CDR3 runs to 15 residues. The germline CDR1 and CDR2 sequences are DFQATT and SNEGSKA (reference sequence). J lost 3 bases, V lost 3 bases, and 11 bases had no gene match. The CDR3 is CSARSPGAGGYEQYF. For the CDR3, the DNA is TGCAGTGCTAGGTCTCCCGGGGCAGGGGGCTACGAGCAGTACTTC.

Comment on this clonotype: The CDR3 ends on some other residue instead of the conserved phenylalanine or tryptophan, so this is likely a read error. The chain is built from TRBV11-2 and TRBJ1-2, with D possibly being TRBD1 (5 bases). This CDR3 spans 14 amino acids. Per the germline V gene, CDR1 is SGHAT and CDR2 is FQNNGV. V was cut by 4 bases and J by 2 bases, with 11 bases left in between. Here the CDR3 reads CASSSGQVNYGYTL. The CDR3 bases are TGTGCCAGCAGCTCAGGGCAGGTGAACTATGGCTACACCCTC.

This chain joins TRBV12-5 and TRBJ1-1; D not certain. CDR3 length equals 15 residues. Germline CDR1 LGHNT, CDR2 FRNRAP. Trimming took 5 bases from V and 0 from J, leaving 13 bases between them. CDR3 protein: CASGRDRIMNTEAFF. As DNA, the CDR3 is TGTGCTAGTGGTCGGGATAGGATCATGAACACTGAAGCTTTCTTT.

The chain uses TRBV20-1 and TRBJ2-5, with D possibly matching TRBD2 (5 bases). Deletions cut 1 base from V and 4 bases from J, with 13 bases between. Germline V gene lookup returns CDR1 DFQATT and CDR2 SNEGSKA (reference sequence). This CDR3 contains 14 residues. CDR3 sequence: CSARVHGLRETQYF. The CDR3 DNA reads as TGCAGTGCTAGAGTCCACGGACTTAGAGAGACCCAGTACTTC.

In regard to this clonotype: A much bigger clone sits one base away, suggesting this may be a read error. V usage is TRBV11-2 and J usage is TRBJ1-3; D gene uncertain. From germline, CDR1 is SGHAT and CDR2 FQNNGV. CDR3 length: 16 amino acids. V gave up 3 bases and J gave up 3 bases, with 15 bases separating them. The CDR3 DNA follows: TGTGCCAGCAGCTTTAGGGAATCGGGAGTTGGAAACACCATATATTTT. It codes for CASSFRESGVGNTIYF.

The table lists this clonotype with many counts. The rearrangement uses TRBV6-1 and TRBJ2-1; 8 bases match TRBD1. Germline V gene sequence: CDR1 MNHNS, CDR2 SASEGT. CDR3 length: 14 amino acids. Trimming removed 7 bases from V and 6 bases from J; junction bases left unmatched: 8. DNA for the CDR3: TGTGCCAGCAAGGACAGGGTCTGGGTCAATGAGCAGTTCTTC. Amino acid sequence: CASKDRVWVNEQFF.

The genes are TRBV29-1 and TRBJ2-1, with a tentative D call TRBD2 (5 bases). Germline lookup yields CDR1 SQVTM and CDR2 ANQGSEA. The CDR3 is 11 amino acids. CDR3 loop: CSARLSNEQFF. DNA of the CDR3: TGCAGTGCCCGACTAAGTAATGAGCAGTTCTTC.

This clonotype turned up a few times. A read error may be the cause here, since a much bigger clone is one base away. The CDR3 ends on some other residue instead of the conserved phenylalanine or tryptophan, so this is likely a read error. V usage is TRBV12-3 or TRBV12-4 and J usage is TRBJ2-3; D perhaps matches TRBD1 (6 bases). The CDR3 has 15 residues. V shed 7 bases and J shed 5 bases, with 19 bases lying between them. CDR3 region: CASTLRGFEGDTQYS. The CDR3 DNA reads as TGTGCCAGCACCCTGAGGGGGTTTGAGGGAGATACGCAGTATTCT.

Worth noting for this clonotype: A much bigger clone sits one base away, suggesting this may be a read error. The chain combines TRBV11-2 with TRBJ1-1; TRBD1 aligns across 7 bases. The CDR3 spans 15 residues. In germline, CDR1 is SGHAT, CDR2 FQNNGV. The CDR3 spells CASSFQGGVNTEVFF. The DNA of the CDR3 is TGTGCCAGCAGCTTCCAGGGGGGGGTGAACACTGAAGTTTTCTTT.

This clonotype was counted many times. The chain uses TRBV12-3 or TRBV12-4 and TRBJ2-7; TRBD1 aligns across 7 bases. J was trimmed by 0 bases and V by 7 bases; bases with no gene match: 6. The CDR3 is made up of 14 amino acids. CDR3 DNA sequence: TGTGCCAGCACCCGGGACAGTCCCTCCTACGAGCAGTACTTC. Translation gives CASTRDSPSYEQYF.